This T cell receptor beta chain was identified during a study of Ad26.COV2.S vaccination and SARS-CoV-2 variants. General study findings and limits: Measurement of non-spike TCR breadth gave similar results in vaccine and placebo recipients. Total responses of T cells may have been underestimated by the analyses of TCR breadth and depth. Substantial response breadth was reportedly seen for spike-specific CD8+ and CD4+ T cells after vaccination.

Clones were read by immunoSEQ multiplex PCR, and TCRdb kept only the in-frame ones, dropping some. This sample carries roughly 380,000 clones, about 91% of them seen once, and the ten largest clones take 3.9%. CDR1 is LNHDA and CDR2 is SQIVND in the germline V gene (reference sequence). Trimming cost V 10 bases and J 3 bases, with 16 bases left between them. The CDR3 loop spans 15 amino acids. This clone was picked up one time. What it recognizes is unknown. The V gene is TRBV19, the J gene TRBJ1-6, with no clear D. This sample comprised peripheral blood, obtained after recovery from COVID-19. The sequence derives from a human donor who had recovered from COVID-19. The CDR3, as DNA: TGTGCCACCTCGTCTACATCTCTCTATAATTCACCCCTCCACTTT. It codes for CATSSTSLYNSPLHF.